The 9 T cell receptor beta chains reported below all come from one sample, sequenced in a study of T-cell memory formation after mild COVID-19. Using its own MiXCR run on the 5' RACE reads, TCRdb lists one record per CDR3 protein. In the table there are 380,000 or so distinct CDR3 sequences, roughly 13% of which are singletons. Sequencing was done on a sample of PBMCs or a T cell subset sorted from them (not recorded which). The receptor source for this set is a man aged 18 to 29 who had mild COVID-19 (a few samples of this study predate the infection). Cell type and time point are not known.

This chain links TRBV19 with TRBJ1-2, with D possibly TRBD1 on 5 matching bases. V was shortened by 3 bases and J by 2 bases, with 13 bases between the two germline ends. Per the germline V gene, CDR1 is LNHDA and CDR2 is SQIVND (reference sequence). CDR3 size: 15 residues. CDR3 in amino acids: CASSITGGLNYGYTF. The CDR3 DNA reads TGTGCCAGTAGTATTACAGGCGGCTTGAACTATGGCTACACCTTC.

The DNA of the CDR3 is TGTGCCAGCAGCTTGTGGCAGGGGACGGCGCAGCCCCAGCATTTT. Translated: CASSLWQGTAQPQHF. V gene TRBV5-5 combines with J gene TRBJ1-5; D perhaps matches TRBD1 (6 bases). The germline CDR1 and CDR2 sequences are SGHKS and YYEKEE (reference sequence). This CDR3 has 15 amino acids. V dropped 1 base and J dropped 7 bases, with 15 bases sitting between them.

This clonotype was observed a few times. Here the CDR3 reads CASSPTGPDGYTF. CDR3 DNA: TGCGCCAGCAGCCCGACAGGGCCCGATGGCTACACCTTC. This rearrangement joins TRBV5-1 to TRBJ1-2, with TRBD1 matching 7 bases. This CDR3 is 13 amino acids long. V trimming: 4 bases; J trimming: 6 bases; junction bases outside the gene matches: 6. The germline gives CDR1 SGHRS, CDR2 YFSETQ.

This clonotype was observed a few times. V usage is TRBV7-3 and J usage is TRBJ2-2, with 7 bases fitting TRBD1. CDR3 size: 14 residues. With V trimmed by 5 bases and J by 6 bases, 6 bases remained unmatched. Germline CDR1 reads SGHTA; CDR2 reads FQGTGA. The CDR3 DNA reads TGTGCCAGCAGCCAAACAGGGGCGCCCGGGGAGCTGTTTTTT. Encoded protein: CASSQTGAPGELFF. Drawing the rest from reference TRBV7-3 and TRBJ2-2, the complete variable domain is GAGVSQTPSNKVTEKGKYVELRCDPISGHTALYWYRQSLGQGPEFLIYFQGTGAADDSGLPNDRFFAVRPEGSVSTLKIQRTERGDSAVYLCASSQTGAPGELFFGEGSRLTVL.

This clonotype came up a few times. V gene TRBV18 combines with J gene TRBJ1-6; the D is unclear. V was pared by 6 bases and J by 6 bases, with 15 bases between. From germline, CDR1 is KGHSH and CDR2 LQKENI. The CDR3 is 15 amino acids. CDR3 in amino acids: CASSAESGRNSPLHF. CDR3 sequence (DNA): TGTGCCAGCTCGGCCGAAAGCGGGCGTAATTCACCCCTCCACTTT.

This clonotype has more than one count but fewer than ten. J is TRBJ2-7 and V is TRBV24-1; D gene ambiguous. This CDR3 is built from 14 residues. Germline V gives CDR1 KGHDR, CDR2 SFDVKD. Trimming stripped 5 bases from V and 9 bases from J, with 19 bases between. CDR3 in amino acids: CATSGPLHARWQYF. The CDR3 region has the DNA TGTGCCACCAGTGGACCACTCCATGCTCGATGGCAGTACTTC.

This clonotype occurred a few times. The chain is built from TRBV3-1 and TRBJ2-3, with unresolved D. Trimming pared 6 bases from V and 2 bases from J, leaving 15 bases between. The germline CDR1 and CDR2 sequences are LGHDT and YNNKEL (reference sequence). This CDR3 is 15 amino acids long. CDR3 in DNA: TGTGCCAGCAGGACCGGGTCAGATAACACAGATACGCAGTATTTT. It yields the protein CASRTGSDNTDTQYF.

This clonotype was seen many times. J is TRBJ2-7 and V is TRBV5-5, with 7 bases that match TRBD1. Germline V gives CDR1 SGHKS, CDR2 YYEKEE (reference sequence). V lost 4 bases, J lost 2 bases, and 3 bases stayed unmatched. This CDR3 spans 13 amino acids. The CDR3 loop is CASSRDSTYEQYF. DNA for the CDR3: TGTGCCAGCAGCCGGGACAGCACCTACGAGCAGTACTTC.

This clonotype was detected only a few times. The CDR3 spells CASTLGRYSNQPQHF. The CDR3 nucleotides read TGTGCCAGCACCTTAGGGCGGTATAGCAATCAGCCCCAGCATTTT. This chain links TRBV28 with TRBJ1-5; no definite D call. V shed 7 bases and J shed 0 bases, with 13 bases lying between them. Looked up from germline, CDR1 is MDHEN and CDR2 is SYDVKM. The CDR3 consists of 15 residues.